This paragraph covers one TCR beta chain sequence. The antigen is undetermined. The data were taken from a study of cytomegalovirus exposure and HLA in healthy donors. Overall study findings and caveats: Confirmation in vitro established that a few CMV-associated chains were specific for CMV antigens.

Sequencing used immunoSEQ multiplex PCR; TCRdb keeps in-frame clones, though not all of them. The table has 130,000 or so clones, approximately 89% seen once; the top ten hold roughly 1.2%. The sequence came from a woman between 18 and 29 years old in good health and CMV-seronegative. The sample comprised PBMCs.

This chain's CDR3 is CASSGTGFYSNQPQHF. For the CDR3, the DNA is TGTGCCAGCTCCGGGACAGGGTTTTATAGCAATCAGCCCCAGCATTTT. The rearrangement links TRBV7-9 to TRBJ1-5, with 9 bases fitting TRBD1. The V and J ends lost 8 bases and 0 bases, in that order; junction bases with no gene match: 8. Per the germline V gene, CDR1 is SEHNR and CDR2 is FQNEAQ (reference sequence). CDR3 length: 16 residues.